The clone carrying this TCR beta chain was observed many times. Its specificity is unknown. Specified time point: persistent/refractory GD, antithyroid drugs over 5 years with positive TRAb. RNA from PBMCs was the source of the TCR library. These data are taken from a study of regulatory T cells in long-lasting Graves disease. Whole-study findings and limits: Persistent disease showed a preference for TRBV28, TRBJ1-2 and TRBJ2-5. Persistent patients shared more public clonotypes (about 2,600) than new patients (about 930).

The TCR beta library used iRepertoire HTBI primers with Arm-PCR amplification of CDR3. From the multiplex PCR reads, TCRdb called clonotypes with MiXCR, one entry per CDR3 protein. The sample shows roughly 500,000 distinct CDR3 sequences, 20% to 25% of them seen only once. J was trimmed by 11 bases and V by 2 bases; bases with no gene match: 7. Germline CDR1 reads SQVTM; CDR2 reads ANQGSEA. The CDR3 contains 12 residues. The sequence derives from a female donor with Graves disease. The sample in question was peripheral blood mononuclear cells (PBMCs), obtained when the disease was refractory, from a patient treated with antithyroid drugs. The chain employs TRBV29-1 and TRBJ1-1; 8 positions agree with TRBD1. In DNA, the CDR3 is TGCAGCGTTGAATCCCAGGGGGCTGGCGCTTTCTTT. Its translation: CSVESQGAGAFF.